The source of this TCR beta chain is a study of T-cell memory formation after mild COVID-19. Study outcomes and limitations: Day 15 to 85 contractors were CD4/CD8 balanced; later expanders leaned CD4+. A subset of responding clones appeared in pre-infection memory, suggesting cross-reactive memory joined. CD4+ clones that contracted lay mainly in CM and EM; CD8+ ones lay in EMRA.

TCR alpha and TCR beta cDNA libraries carrying sample barcodes and UMIs were produced by 5'RACE using constant-segment primers. TCRdb recomputed calls from the 5' RACE reads with MiXCR, one row per CDR3 protein. The data hold 530,000 or so distinct CDR3 sequences, with roughly 17% observed a single time. Trimming took 5 bases from V and 5 from J; bases not matched to a gene: 7. CDR3 length equals 14 residues. This clonotype has just a few counts. Its target is not known. This sequence joins TRBV12-3 or TRBV12-4 and TRBJ1-1, with 8 bases fitting TRBD1. This TCR came from an adult woman who had mild COVID-19 (a few samples of this study predate the infection). Cell type and time point are not known. Sequenced material: PBMCs or a T cell subset sorted from them (not recorded which). The CDR3 nucleotides are TGTGCCAGCAGTGACCTGGACAGGGTGACTGAAGCTTTCTTT. This sequence encodes CASSDLDRVTEAFF.